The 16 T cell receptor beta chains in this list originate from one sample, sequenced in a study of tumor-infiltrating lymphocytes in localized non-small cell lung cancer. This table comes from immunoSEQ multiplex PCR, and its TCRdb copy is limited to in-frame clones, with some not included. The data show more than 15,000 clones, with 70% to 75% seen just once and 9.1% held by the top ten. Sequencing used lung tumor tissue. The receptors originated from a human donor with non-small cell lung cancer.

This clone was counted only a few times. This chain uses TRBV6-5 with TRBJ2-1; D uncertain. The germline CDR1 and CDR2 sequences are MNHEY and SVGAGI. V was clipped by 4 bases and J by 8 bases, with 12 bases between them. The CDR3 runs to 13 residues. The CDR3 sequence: CASSLGPLHEQFF. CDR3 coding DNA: TGTGCCAGCAGTTTAGGGCCTCTTCATGAGCAGTTCTTC.

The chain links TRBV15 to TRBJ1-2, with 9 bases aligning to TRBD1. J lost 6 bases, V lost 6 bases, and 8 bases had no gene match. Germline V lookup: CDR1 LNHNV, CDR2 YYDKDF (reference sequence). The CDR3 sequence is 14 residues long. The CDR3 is CATRTGQGKNGYTF. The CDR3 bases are TGTGCCACCAGGACGGGACAGGGAAAGAATGGCTACACCTTC.

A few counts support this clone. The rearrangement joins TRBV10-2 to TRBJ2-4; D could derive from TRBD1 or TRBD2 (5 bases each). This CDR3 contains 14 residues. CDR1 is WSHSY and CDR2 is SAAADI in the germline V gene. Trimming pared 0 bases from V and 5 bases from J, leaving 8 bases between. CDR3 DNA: TGCGCCAGCAGTGAGTCGACGGGGCAAAACATTCAGTACTTC. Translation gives CASSESTGQNIQYF.

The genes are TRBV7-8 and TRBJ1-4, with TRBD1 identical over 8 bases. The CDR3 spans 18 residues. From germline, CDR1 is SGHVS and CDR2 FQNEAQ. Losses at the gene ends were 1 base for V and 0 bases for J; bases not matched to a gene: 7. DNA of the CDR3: TGTGCCAGCAGCTTAGATTGGACAGGGTATTCAACTAATGAAAAACTGTTTTTT. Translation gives CASSLDWTGYSTNEKLFF.

Written as DNA, the CDR3 is TGCGCCAGCAGCTTATTAGAAGCTGAGCAGTTCTTC. This translates into CASSLLEAEQFF. V and J are TRBV5-1 and TRBJ2-1; D remains unclear. This CDR3 spans 12 amino acids. The V end was cut by 2 bases, the J end by 9 bases, with 9 bases between. CDR1 and CDR2 (germline): SGHRS, YFSETQ.

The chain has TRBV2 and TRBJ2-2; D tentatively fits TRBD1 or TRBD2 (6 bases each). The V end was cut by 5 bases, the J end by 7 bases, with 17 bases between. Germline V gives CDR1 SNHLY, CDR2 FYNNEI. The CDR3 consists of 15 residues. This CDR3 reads CASSYSGGLVGELFF. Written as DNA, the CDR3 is TGTGCCAGCAGTTACTCTGGGGGGCTGGTCGGGGAGCTGTTTTTT.

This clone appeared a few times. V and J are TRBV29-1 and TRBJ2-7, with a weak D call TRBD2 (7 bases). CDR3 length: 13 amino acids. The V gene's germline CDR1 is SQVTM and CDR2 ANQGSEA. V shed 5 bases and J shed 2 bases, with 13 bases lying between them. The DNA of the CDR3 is TGCAGCGTTAGGGCGGGGGCCCCCTACGAGCAGTACTTC. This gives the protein CSVRAGAPYEQYF.

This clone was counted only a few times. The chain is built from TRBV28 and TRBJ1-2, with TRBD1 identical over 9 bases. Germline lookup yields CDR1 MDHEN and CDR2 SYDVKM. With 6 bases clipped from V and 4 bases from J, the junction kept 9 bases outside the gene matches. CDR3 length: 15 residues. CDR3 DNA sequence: TGTGCCAGCAGAAGAGGACAGGGGCTTATCTATGGCTACACCTTC. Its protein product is CASRRGQGLIYGYTF.

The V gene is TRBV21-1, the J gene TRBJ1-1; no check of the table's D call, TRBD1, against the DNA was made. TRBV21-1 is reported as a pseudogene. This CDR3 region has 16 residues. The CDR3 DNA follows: TGTGCCAGCAGCAAAGGGGGACAGGGATTCATCGCTGAAGCTTTCTTT. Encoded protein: CASSKGGQGFIAEAFF.

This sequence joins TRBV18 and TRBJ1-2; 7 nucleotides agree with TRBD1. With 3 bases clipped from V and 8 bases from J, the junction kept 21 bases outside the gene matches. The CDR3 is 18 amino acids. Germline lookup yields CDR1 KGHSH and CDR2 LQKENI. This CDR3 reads CASSPPQGSRDSPRGYTF. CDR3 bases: TGTGCCAGCTCACCTCCCCAGGGGTCGCGGGACAGTCCAAGGGGCTACACCTTC.

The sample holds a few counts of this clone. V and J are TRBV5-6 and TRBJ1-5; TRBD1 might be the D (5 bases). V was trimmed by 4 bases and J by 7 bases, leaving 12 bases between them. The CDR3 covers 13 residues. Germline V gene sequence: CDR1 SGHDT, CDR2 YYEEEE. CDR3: CASSQGLGQPQHF. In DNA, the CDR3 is TGTGCCAGCAGCCAGGGTTTAGGCCAGCCCCAGCATTTT.

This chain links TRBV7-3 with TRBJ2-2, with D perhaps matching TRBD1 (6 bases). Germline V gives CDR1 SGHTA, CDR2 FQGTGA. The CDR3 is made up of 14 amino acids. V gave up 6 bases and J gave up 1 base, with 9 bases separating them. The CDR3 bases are TGTGCCAGCAGGCGGACAGTGAACACCGGGGAGCTGTTTTTT. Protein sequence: CASRRTVNTGELFF. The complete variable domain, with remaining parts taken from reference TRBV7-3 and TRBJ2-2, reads GAGVSQTPSNKVTEKGKYVELRCDPISGHTALYWYRQSLGQGPEFLIYFQGTGAADDSGLPNDRFFAVRPEGSVSTLKIQRTERGDSAVYLCASRRTVNTGELFFGEGSRLTVL.

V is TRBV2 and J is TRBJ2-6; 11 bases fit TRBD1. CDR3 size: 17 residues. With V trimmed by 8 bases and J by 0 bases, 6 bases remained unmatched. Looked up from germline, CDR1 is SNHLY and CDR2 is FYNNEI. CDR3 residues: CASSIGTGGSGANVLTF. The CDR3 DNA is TGTGCCAGCTCTATCGGGACAGGGGGCTCTGGGGCCAACGTCCTGACTTTC.

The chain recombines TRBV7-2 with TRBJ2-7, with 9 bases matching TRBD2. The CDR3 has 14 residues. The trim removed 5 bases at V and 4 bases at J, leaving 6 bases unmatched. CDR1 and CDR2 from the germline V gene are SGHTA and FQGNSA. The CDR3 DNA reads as TGTGCCAGCAGCCCGGGACTAGCTAAATACGAGCAGTACTTC. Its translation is CASSPGLAKYEQYF.

CDR3 region: CASSLWTSGADTQYF. The CDR3 DNA reads as TGCGCCAGCAGCTTGTGGACTAGCGGGGCAGATACGCAGTATTTT. V usage is TRBV5-1 and J usage is TRBJ2-3; TRBD2 aligns across 12 bases. The CDR3 has 15 amino acids. Per the germline V gene, CDR1 is SGHRS and CDR2 is YFSETQ. The ends lost 1 base at V and 4 bases at J; junction bases unmatched: 1.

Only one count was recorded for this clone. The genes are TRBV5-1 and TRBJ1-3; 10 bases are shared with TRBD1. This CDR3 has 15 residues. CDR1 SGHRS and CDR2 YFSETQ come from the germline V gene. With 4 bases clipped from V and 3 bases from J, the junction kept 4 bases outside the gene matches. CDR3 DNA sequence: TGCGCCAGCAGCCCACGGACAGGGGGTGGAAACACCATATATTTT. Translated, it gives CASSPRTGGGNTIYF.